Listed here is a single T cell receptor beta chain. A read error may be the cause here, since a much bigger clone is one base away. These data originate in a study of kidney transplant recipient with SARS-CoV-2 infection. TCRdb ran MiXCR on the reads and lists one entry per CDR3 protein. The data hold fewer than 250,000 distinct CDR3 sequences, with about 30% observed a single time. The sequencing here drew on a blood sample, taken at baseline and on day 111 from a kidney transplant recipient. The TCR originated in a male patient in his thirties who had COVID-19 and was a kidney transplant recipient. Some T cells here may be from the graft donor.

Here the CDR3 reads CASSEKGLNTGELFF. CDR3 coding DNA: TGTGCCAGCAGTGAAAAGGGTCTGAACACCGGGGAGCTGTTTTTT. This chain links TRBV2 with TRBJ2-2; D ambiguous. CDR1 and CDR2 (germline): SNHLY, FYNNEI. The CDR3 runs to 15 residues. Trimming shortened V by 2 bases and J by 1 base, and 8 bases separated the two germline ends.